This T cell receptor (beta chain) was observed in a study of blood T cell repertoires in COVID-19. V was pared by 6 bases and J by 9 bases, with 9 bases of the junction left unmatched. This CDR3 is 15 amino acids long. Germline V gene sequence: CDR1 MNHEY, CDR2 SMNVEV (reference sequence). Data came from immunoSEQ multiplex PCR; TCRdb stores just in-frame clones and leaves some out. The sample has roughly 150,000 clones, 75% to 90% seen once; the top ten hold about 15%. This chain links TRBV27 with TRBJ2-1, with 12 bases aligning to TRBD2. Specimen: peripheral blood. The TCR was taken from a woman aged 35 to 49 with acute or convalescent COVID-19. CDR3 in amino acids: CASSDLAGGRSEQFF. The CDR3 DNA is TGTGCCAGCAGCGATCTAGCGGGGGGGCGGAGTGAGCAGTTCTTC.